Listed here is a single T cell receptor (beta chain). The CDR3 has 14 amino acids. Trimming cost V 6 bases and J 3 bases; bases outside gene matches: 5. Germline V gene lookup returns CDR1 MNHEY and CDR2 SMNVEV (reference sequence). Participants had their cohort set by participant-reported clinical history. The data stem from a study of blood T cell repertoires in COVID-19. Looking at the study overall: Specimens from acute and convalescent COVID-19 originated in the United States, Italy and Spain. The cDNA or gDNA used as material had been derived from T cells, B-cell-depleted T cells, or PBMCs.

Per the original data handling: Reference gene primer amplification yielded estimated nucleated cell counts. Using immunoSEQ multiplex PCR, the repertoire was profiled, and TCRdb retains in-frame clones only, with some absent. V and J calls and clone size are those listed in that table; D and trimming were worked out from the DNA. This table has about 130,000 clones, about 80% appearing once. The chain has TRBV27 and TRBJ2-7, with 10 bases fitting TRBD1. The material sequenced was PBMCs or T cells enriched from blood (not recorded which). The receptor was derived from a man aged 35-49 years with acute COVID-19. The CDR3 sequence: CASSRRDRGYEQYF. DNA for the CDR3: TGTGCCAGCAGCCGCCGGGACAGGGGCTACGAGCAGTACTTC.